One and the same sample provided the 30 T cell receptor beta chains below, sequenced in a study of blood T cell repertoires in COVID-19. Assay used: immunoSEQ multiplex PCR; TCRdb lists only in-frame clones, some missing. Counted here are roughly 8,500 clones, 75% to 85% occurring once; the ten biggest clones make up around 7.2%. Sample: peripheral blood. The origin of the receptors is a man between 70 and 80 years old with active COVID-19.

This chain connects TRBV24-1 to TRBJ2-5, with D possibly matching TRBD1 (6 bases). This CDR3 region has 13 residues. V shed 7 bases and J shed 5 bases, with 13 bases lying between them. Germline V gene lookup returns CDR1 KGHDR and CDR2 SFDVKD. CDR3 DNA: TGTGCCACCAGCCAAACAGGGTGGGAGACCCAGTACTTC. Protein product: CATSQTGWETQYF.

The CDR3, as DNA: TGTGCCAGCAGTGAAAGCGGTCTCCCGCAGCTGTTTTTT. It is translated as CASSESGLPQLFF. The chain links TRBV6-1 to TRBJ2-2; D might be TRBD2 (5 bases). Germline V gene data show CDR1 as MNHNS and CDR2 as SASEGT. Trimming cost V 2 bases and J 12 bases, with 13 bases left between them. This CDR3 has 13 amino acids.

The J gene is TRBJ2-3, the V gene TRBV6-2 or TRBV6-3, with 11 bases that match TRBD2. Germline loops: CDR1 MNHEY, CDR2 SVGEGT. With 6 bases clipped from V and 2 bases from J, the junction kept 16 bases outside the gene matches. This CDR3 spans 19 amino acids. The DNA of the CDR3 is TGTGCCAGCAGCTCTACAGAAATAGCGGGAGGGCCCAACACAGATACGCAGTATTTT. Encoded protein: CASSSTEIAGGPNTDTQYF.

The V call is TRBV3-1 (or the pseudogene TRBV3-2), the J call TRBJ1-1; 7 nucleotides agree with TRBD1. After removal of 7 bases from V and 4 bases from J, the junction contained 3 bases not matched to a gene. This CDR3 has 12 amino acids. Germline V gives CDR1 LGHDT, CDR2 YNNKEL (reference sequence). The CDR3 sequence: CASKQGTTEAFF. The CDR3 bases are TGTGCCAGCAAACAGGGGACCACTGAAGCTTTCTTT.

The CDR3, as DNA: TGTGCCAGCAGCAATGGGGGGCGCGGGGGCACTGAAGCTTTCTTT. Translating gives CASSNGGRGGTEAFF. J is TRBJ1-1 and V is TRBV5-4, with D possibly being TRBD1 (6 bases). Germline assignment: CDR1 SGHNT and CDR2 YYREEE (reference sequence). There are 15 residues in the CDR3. Trimming removed 4 bases from V and 4 bases from J, with 17 bases in between. Supplemented by reference TRBV5-4 and TRBJ1-1, the full variable domain reads ETGVTQSPTHLIKTRGQQVTLRCSSQSGHNTVSWYQQALGQGPQFIFQYYREEENGRGNFPPRFSGLQFPNYSSELNVNALELDDSALYLCASSNGGRGGTEAFFGQGTRLTVV.

This clone was found a few times. The chain combines TRBV27 with TRBJ2-5; 14 bases are a match to TRBD2. Germline V gives CDR1 MNHEY, CDR2 SMNVEV (reference sequence). The trim removed 5 bases at V and 12 bases at J, leaving 8 bases unmatched. The CDR3 runs to 14 residues. CDR3 residues: CASSQGGTSGREYF. For the CDR3, the DNA is TGTGCCAGCAGTCAGGGTGGGACTAGCGGGAGAGAGTACTTC.

The J gene is TRBJ2-1, the V gene TRBV5-3; no definite D call. TRBV5-3 is noted as an ORF with a role that remains uncertain. This CDR3 is built from 15 residues. V was cut by 4 bases and J by 3 bases, with 14 bases left in between. The CDR3 DNA follows: TGTGCCAGAAGCCGGTACCCGAACAGCTACAATGAGCAGTTCTTC. The encoded protein is CARSRYPNSYNEQFF.

The chain uses TRBV27 and TRBJ2-1, with TRBD2 matching 13 bases. Trimming cost V 5 bases and J 8 bases; bases outside gene matches: 9. The CDR3 runs to 16 residues. Germline V CDR1 and CDR2: MNHEY, SMNVEV (reference sequence). This CDR3 reads CASSKTSGRTRDEQFF. In DNA form, the CDR3 reads TGTGCCAGCAGTAAGACTAGCGGGAGGACCAGGGATGAGCAGTTCTTC.

The chain is built from TRBV14 and TRBJ2-1; perhaps TRBD2 as D (6 bases). CDR3 length: 15 amino acids. Germline-derived CDR1 and CDR2 are SGHDN and FVKESK. V lost 1 base and J 5 bases, leaving 12 bases between the germline ends. The CDR3 region is CASSQVSGYNNEQFF. In DNA, the CDR3 is TGTGCCAGCAGCCAAGTTAGCGGATACAACAATGAGCAGTTCTTC.

The sample holds one count of this clone. J is TRBJ2-7 and V is TRBV5-4; 10 nucleotides agree with TRBD2. CDR3 length: 15 residues. CDR1 is SGHNT, CDR2 YYREEE, per germline (reference sequence). V gave up 4 bases and J gave up 1 base; unmatched junction bases: 5. The CDR3 bases are TGTGCCAGCAGCGCTAGCGGGAGAGGGTCCTACGAGCAGTACTTC. Its translation: CASSASGRGSYEQYF.

The J gene is TRBJ2-7, the V gene TRBV5-5, with TRBD2 identical over 7 bases. Germline loops: CDR1 SGHKS, CDR2 YYEKEE (reference sequence). This CDR3 spans 13 amino acids. V lost 7 bases, J lost 5 bases, and 9 bases stayed unmatched. The CDR3 sequence is CASSGRAMDEQYF. The CDR3 DNA reads TGTGCCAGCTCAGGGAGGGCCATGGACGAGCAGTACTTC.

This clone occurred a few times. The V gene is TRBV7-8, the J gene TRBJ1-2; TRBD1 is a possible D gene (6 bases). V was clipped by 4 bases and J by 7 bases, with 13 bases between them. The CDR3 covers 13 residues. Germline loops: CDR1 SGHVS, CDR2 FQNEAQ. CDR3 in amino acids: CASSSGQFSGYTF. Written as DNA, the CDR3 is TGTGCCAGCAGCTCCGGACAGTTCAGTGGCTACACCTTC.

The genes are TRBV7-2 and TRBJ2-7; TRBD2 aligns across 7 bases. CDR1 SGHTA and CDR2 FQGNSA come from the germline V gene. The CDR3 runs 15 residues. Trimming took 3 bases from V and 9 from J; bases not matched to a gene: 14. The DNA of the CDR3 is TGTGCCAGCAGCTTCGGTCTTTCCGGGGAGGGAAGGCAGTACTTC. Its protein product is CASSFGLSGEGRQYF.

This sequence joins TRBV7-9 and TRBJ1-2, with D possibly matching TRBD1 (6 bases). V was clipped by 3 bases and J by 4 bases, with 18 bases between them. This CDR3 has 16 amino acids. Germline values: CDR1 SEHNR, CDR2 FQNEAQ (reference sequence). The CDR3 DNA reads TGTGCCAGCAGCTTCGGCAGGGGCACCACTTTCTATGGCTACACCTTC. This codes for CASSFGRGTTFYGYTF.

This clone has a handful of counts. The chain has TRBV5-4 and TRBJ1-2; no reliable D call. V was trimmed by 0 bases and J by 6 bases, leaving 9 bases between them. The CDR3 is 13 residues long. Germline V gene sequence: CDR1 SGHNT, CDR2 YYREEE (reference sequence). CDR3 sequence: CASSLGELDGYTF. In DNA, the CDR3 is TGTGCCAGCAGCTTGGGGGAGTTGGATGGCTACACCTTC.

This clone was picked up one time. The chain uses TRBV4-1 and TRBJ2-5; possibly TRBD1 for D (6 bases). This CDR3 region has 13 residues. Germline CDR1 reads MGHRA; CDR2 reads YSYEKL. V lost 8 bases, J lost 3 bases, and 13 bases lay in between. The DNA of the CDR3 is TGCGCCAGCCGTGGGGGCATGGAAGAGACCCAGTACTTC. This encodes CASRGGMEETQYF.

The V call is TRBV29-1, the J call TRBJ2-5; 9 positions match TRBD1. Germline V gene lookup returns CDR1 SQVTM and CDR2 ANQGSEA. The CDR3 spans 14 residues. V dropped 6 bases and J dropped 6; count of bases not matched to a gene: 11. CDR3 sequence reads: CSVSGTGIGKTQYF. The CDR3 DNA sequence: TGCAGCGTCTCCGGGACAGGGATCGGAAAGACCCAGTACTTC.

This clone was seen more than once but under ten times. The V and J genes are TRBV12-3 or TRBV12-4 and TRBJ2-3, with unresolved D. The CDR3 is 12 residues long. V lost 7 bases to trimming and J lost 3 bases, with 8 bases between them. The CDR3 bases are TGTGCCAGCACCCCAACTACAGATACGCAGTATTTT. Protein: CASTPTTDTQYF.

This clone was picked up a small number of times. V and J are TRBV3-1 (or the pseudogene TRBV3-2) and TRBJ2-2; no clear D. CDR3 length: 15 residues. V was clipped by 0 bases and J by 6 bases, with 11 bases between them. Per germline, CDR1 LGHDT and CDR2 YNNKEL (reference sequence). For the CDR3, the DNA is TGTGCCAGCAGCCAAGAGGGCCGCTGGGCCGGGGAGCTGTTTTTT. Its translation: CASSQEGRWAGELFF.

V usage is TRBV7-2 and J usage is TRBJ2-6, with 7 bases matching TRBD2. Germline-derived CDR1 and CDR2 are SGHTA and FQGNSA. This CDR3 region has 15 residues. V shed 3 bases, J shed 4 bases, and the junction held 3 bases outside the gene matches. The CDR3 nucleotides are TGTGCCAGCAGCTTTAGCGGGCGGGGGGCCAACGTCCTGACTTTC. Amino acid sequence: CASSFSGRGANVLTF.

The genes are TRBV15 and TRBJ2-1, with TRBD1 matching over 8 bases. With V trimmed by 0 bases and J by 9 bases, 7 bases remained unmatched. Germline CDR1 reads LNHNV; CDR2 reads YYDKDF (reference sequence). The CDR3 runs to 15 residues. Here the CDR3 reads CATSRDRQGSGEQFF. The CDR3 region has the DNA TGTGCCACCAGCAGAGATCGACAGGGGTCGGGTGAGCAGTTCTTC.

The J gene is TRBJ2-3, the V gene TRBV11-2, with D tentatively TRBD2 (6 bases). V dropped 5 bases and J dropped 0 bases, with 15 bases sitting between them. The germline V gene encodes CDR1 SGHAT and CDR2 FQNNGV. This CDR3 is 16 amino acids long. The CDR3 nucleotides read TGTGCCAGCAGCGAATTCGGTGGGGGGAGCACAGATACGCAGTATTTT. Its protein product is CASSEFGGGSTDTQYF.

This sequence joins TRBV4-1 and TRBJ2-1; 9 nucleotides line up with TRBD2. Germline V gene data show CDR1 as MGHRA and CDR2 as YSYEKL. This CDR3 spans 15 amino acids. With V trimmed by 4 bases and J by 8 bases, 9 bases remained unmatched. CDR3 region: CASSRPGTSIYEQFF. In DNA, the CDR3 is TGCGCCAGCAGCCGTCCCGGGACTAGCATATATGAGCAGTTCTTC.

V usage is TRBV19 and J usage is TRBJ2-2; 9 nucleotides agree with TRBD1. The V gene end was trimmed by 5 bases and the J gene end by 6 bases; junction bases not matched to a gene: 7. The germline V gene encodes CDR1 LNHDA and CDR2 SQIVND (reference sequence). This CDR3 has 15 amino acids. The CDR3 spells CASSETGGWSGELFF. In DNA, the CDR3 is TGTGCCAGTAGTGAGACAGGGGGTTGGTCCGGGGAGCTGTTTTTT.

This chain connects TRBV6-6 to TRBJ2-1; D not certain. The germline V gene encodes CDR1 MNHNY and CDR2 SVGAGI (reference sequence). Deletions cut 6 bases from V and 5 bases from J, with 8 bases between. This CDR3 contains 12 residues. CDR3 sequence reads: CASRVVDNEQFF. The CDR3 nucleotides are TGTGCCAGCAGAGTAGTGGACAATGAGCAGTTCTTC.

The V call is TRBV20-1, the J call TRBJ2-7, with 8 positions matching TRBD1. This CDR3 spans 14 amino acids. V lost 3 bases, J lost 3 bases, and 7 bases stayed unmatched. Per germline, CDR1 DFQATT and CDR2 SNEGSKA (reference sequence). The CDR3 DNA reads TGCAGTGCTAGTGGTACAGGGGGAGGCTACGAGCAGTACTTC. Protein sequence: CSASGTGGGYEQYF.

The genes are TRBV18 and TRBJ1-2, with 8 bases identical to TRBD1. V shed 1 base and J 5 bases; nucleotides not matched to a gene: 6. Per the germline V gene, CDR1 is KGHSH and CDR2 is LQKENI. This CDR3 contains 15 residues. For the CDR3, the DNA is TGTGCCAGCTCACCACGTCCAGGGGGCGGGTATGGCTACACCTTC. Its protein product is CASSPRPGGGYGYTF.

This sequence joins TRBV5-4 and TRBJ2-7; maybe TRBD1 (6 bases). Per germline, CDR1 SGHNT and CDR2 YYREEE (reference sequence). CDR3 size: 12 residues. V gave up 4 bases and J gave up 7 bases, with 12 bases separating them. CDR3 nucleotides: TGTGCCAGCAGCCGAGACAGGAAAGAGCAGTACTTC. Translated: CASSRDRKEQYF.

The chain employs TRBV27 and TRBJ2-7, with D possibly matching TRBD2 (5 bases). CDR3 length: 17 amino acids. V lost 5 bases and J 0 bases, leaving 20 bases between the germline ends. From germline, CDR1 is MNHEY and CDR2 SMNVEV (reference sequence). The CDR3 region has the DNA TGTGCCAGCAGTCCCACCAAGGGAGCGCGGAGCTCCTACGAGCAGTACTTC. Its translation: CASSPTKGARSSYEQYF.

A few counts support this clone. This specimen includes other DNA sequences encoding the same CDR3. This chain links TRBV27 with TRBJ1-6; D uncertain. This CDR3 has 13 residues. Trimming shortened V by 6 bases and J by 2 bases, and 5 bases separated the two germline ends. The germline V gene has CDR1 MNHEY and CDR2 SMNVEV (reference sequence). As DNA, the CDR3 is TGTGCCAGCAGGGGCGCCTATAATTCACCCCTCCACTTT. This gives the protein CASRGAYNSPLHF.